This T cell receptor beta chain was recorded in a study of blood T cell repertoires in COVID-19. Trimming removed 1 base at V and 2 bases at J, with 18 bases between. Germline V lookup: CDR1 LGHDT, CDR2 YNNKEL (reference sequence). The CDR3 extends over 19 amino acids. Assay used: immunoSEQ multiplex PCR; TCRdb lists only in-frame clones, some missing. The sample carries around 94,000 clones, 80% to 95% recorded once. The chain carries TRBV3-1 (or the pseudogene TRBV3-2) and TRBJ2-6; a possible D gene is TRBD2 (5 bases). Sample: peripheral blood. The sequence was obtained from a woman aged 45-60 years with COVID-19, enrolled during active disease. The CDR3 DNA follows: TGTGCCAGCAGCCAAGTTCCGAAGTCGGGATTCCCTGGGGCCAACGTCCTGACTTTC. The encoded protein is CASSQVPKSGFPGANVLTF.